Each of the 11 T cell receptor beta chains below was sequenced from the same sample in a study of control samples from healthy donors and cancer patients. Libraries were prepared by immunoSEQ multiplex PCR; TCRdb keeps only in-frame clonotypes and omits some of them. The table lists roughly 120,000 clones, roughly 90% of them singletons. The sequencing input was blood. These TCRs come from a man in his fifties in good health.

This sequence joins TRBV24-1 and TRBJ2-1, with 9 nucleotides matching TRBD1. This CDR3 comprises 17 residues. The V gene end was trimmed by 4 bases and the J gene end by 2 bases; junction bases not matched to a gene: 8. In germline, CDR1 is KGHDR, CDR2 SFDVKD. CDR3 sequence (DNA): TGTGCCACCAGTGACTCCCCGGGACAGGGTCCCTACAATGAGCAGTTCTTC. This codes for CATSDSPGQGPYNEQFF.

The chain employs TRBV5-8 and TRBJ1-1; D is unresolved. Trimming removed 2 bases from V and 1 base from J, with 6 bases in between. Germline V gives CDR1 SGHTS, CDR2 YDEGEE. This CDR3 is built from 13 residues. CDR3 amino acids: CASSFAPNTEAFF. The CDR3 bases are TGTGCCAGCAGCTTCGCCCCGAACACTGAAGCTTTCTTT.

This clone was observed a single time. The V gene is TRBV19, the J gene TRBJ1-5; D possibly corresponds to TRBD1 (5 bases). V lost 4 bases to trimming and J lost 4 bases, with 14 bases between them. Germline loops: CDR1 LNHDA, CDR2 SQIVND (reference sequence). The CDR3 is 15 amino acids. The chain's CDR3 is CASSTRPSGNQPQHF. The CDR3 DNA reads as TGTGCCAGTAGTACGAGACCGTCAGGGAATCAGCCCCAGCATTTT.

The V gene is TRBV30, the J gene TRBJ2-3; no clear D gene. Germline assignment: CDR1 GTSNPN and CDR2 SVGIG (reference sequence). Trimming shortened V by 1 base and J by 0 bases, and 5 bases separated the two germline ends. CDR3 length equals 13 residues. Here the CDR3 DNA reads TGTGCCTGGAGTGCCCTTAGCACAGATACGCAGTATTTT. It codes for CAWSALSTDTQYF.

The V call is TRBV9, the J call TRBJ1-1, with D unclear. V was pared by 0 bases and J by 0 bases, with 6 bases between. This CDR3 contains 14 residues. The germline V gene has CDR1 SGDLS and CDR2 YYNGEE. The CDR3 DNA sequence: TGTGCCAGCAGCGTAGGGCGTCTGAACACTGAAGCTTTCTTT. Residues: CASSVGRLNTEAFF. Based on the CDR3 plus reference TRBV9 and TRBJ1-1, the full variable domain is DSGVTQTPKHLITATGQRVTLRCSPRSGDLSVYWYQQSLDQGLQFLIQYYNGEERAKGNILERFSAQQFPDLHSELNLSSLELGDSALYFCASSVGRLNTEAFFGQGTRLTVV.

The V and J genes are TRBV30 and TRBJ2-3; no firm D call. Germline CDR1 GTSNPN, CDR2 SVGIG (reference sequence). The CDR3 covers 12 residues. The V end lost 4 bases, the J end lost 0 bases, and 5 bases lay between the germline ends. The CDR3 here is CAWNPSTDTQYF. The CDR3, as DNA: TGTGCCTGGAACCCCAGCACAGATACGCAGTATTTT.

This clone was detected only once. This chain links TRBV19 with TRBJ1-5, with a tentative D call TRBD1 (6 bases). The CDR3 spans 14 residues. CDR1 is LNHDA and CDR2 is SQIVND in the germline V gene (reference sequence). V dropped 3 bases and J dropped 7 bases, with 13 bases sitting between them. CDR3 region: CASSIPGAEQPQHF. CDR3 nucleotides: TGTGCCAGTAGTATTCCGGGGGCCGAGCAGCCCCAGCATTTT.

CDR3 residues: CASSLAGQNIQYF. The CDR3 DNA is TGCGCCAGCAGCTTGGCGGGTCAAAACATTCAGTACTTC. The rearrangement joins TRBV5-1 to TRBJ2-4; D uncertain. V lost 0 bases to trimming and J lost 5 bases, with 6 bases between them. The CDR3 has 13 amino acids. The germline CDR1 and CDR2 sequences are SGHRS and YFSETQ.

This clone was counted a few times. The rearrangement uses TRBV12-3 or TRBV12-4 and TRBJ1-6; no clear D. Deletions cut 5 bases from V and 8 bases from J, with 10 bases between. The CDR3 is 13 residues long. DNA for the CDR3: TGTGCCAGCAGTATACAGTCTGATTCACCCCTCCACTTT. This sequence encodes CASSIQSDSPLHF.

This chain links TRBV27 with TRBJ2-7, with D hard to call. Germline loops: CDR1 MNHEY, CDR2 SMNVEV (reference sequence). This CDR3 comprises 13 residues. V lost 4 bases to trimming and J lost 2 bases, with 9 bases between them. DNA of the CDR3: TGTGCCAGCAGTTCGACTCGGACCTACGAGCAGTACTTC. Encoded protein: CASSSTRTYEQYF.

This clone was picked up one time. The gene calls are TRBV29-1 and TRBJ2-1; D perhaps matches TRBD1 (5 bases). Germline V gives CDR1 SQVTM, CDR2 ANQGSEA. The CDR3 runs 13 residues. V was cut by 3 bases and J by 1 base, with 7 bases left in between. CDR3 nucleotides: TGCAGCGTTGACAGGGTTTCCTACAATGAGCAGTTCTTC. It encodes CSVDRVSYNEQFF.